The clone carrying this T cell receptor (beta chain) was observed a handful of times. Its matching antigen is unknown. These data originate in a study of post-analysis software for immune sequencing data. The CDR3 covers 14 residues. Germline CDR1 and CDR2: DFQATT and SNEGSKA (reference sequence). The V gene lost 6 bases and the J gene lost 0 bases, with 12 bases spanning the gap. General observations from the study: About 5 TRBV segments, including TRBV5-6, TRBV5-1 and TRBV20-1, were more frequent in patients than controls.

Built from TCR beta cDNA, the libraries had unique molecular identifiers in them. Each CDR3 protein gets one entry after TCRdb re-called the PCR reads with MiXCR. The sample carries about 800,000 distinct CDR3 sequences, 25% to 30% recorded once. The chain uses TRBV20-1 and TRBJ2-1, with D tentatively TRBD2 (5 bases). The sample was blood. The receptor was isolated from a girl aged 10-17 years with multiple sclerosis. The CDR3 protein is CSAHPEGSYNEQFF. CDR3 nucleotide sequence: TGCAGTGCCCACCCCGAGGGCTCCTACAATGAGCAGTTCTTC.